One and the same sample provided the 24 T cell receptor beta chains below, sequenced in a study of T cells after yellow fever vaccination. TCRdb re-derived calls from the 5' RACE reads in MiXCR, one entry per CDR3 protein. The sample includes under 300,000 distinct CDR3 sequences, 6.9% of them seen just once. The sequencing here drew on CD4+ T cells sorted from PBMCs, taken 15 days after the yellow fever booster vaccination. The receptors were gathered from a man aged 25-45 years who received the YFV17D yellow fever vaccine.

This clonotype was seen ten or more times. DNA for the CDR3: TGTGCCAGCAGAATACAGGGTAGCACCTACGAGCAGTACTTC. Translation gives CASRIQGSTYEQYF. The J gene is TRBJ2-7, the V gene TRBV5-4, with D perhaps TRBD1 (6 bases). V was cut by 5 bases and J by 2 bases, with 14 bases left in between. This CDR3 comprises 14 residues. Germline CDR1 reads SGHNT; CDR2 reads YYREEE (reference sequence).

The J gene is TRBJ1-1, the V gene TRBV12-3 or TRBV12-4; D gene uncertain. Trimming took off 4 bases at V and 3 bases at J, with 6 bases between the two ends. CDR3 size: 12 residues. The CDR3 bases are TGTGCCAGCAGTTGGAGGGACACTGAAGCTTTCTTT. As protein: CASSWRDTEAFF.

This clonotype showed up just a few times. The rearrangement uses TRBV7-2 and TRBJ2-3; no definite D call. CDR1 and CDR2 from the germline V gene are SGHTA and FQGNSA. V lost 3 bases and J lost 0, with 7 bases in between. The CDR3 sequence is 14 residues long. The CDR3 sequence is CASSFMGSTDTQYF. In DNA form, the CDR3 reads TGTGCCAGCAGCTTTATGGGGAGCACAGATACGCAGTATTTT.

This rearrangement joins TRBV20-1 to TRBJ1-1, with D uncertain. The CDR3 is 12 amino acids. Per germline, CDR1 DFQATT and CDR2 SNEGSKA (reference sequence). V was pared by 3 bases and J by 1 base, with 6 bases between. The CDR3 sequence: CSARAGNTEAFF. DNA for the CDR3: TGCAGTGCTAGGGCCGGGAACACTGAAGCTTTCTTT.

This clonotype was observed a single time. The chain joins TRBV20-1 to TRBJ2-1; perhaps TRBD2 as D (6 bases). The CDR3 runs 14 residues. The germline CDR1 and CDR2 sequences are DFQATT and SNEGSKA (reference sequence). V gave up 4 bases and J gave up 7 bases, with 17 bases separating them. The CDR3 loop reads CSATSWRVGNEQFF. CDR3 bases: TGCAGTGCTACAAGCTGGAGGGTCGGAAATGAGCAGTTCTTC.

This clonotype was seen repeatedly, ten times or more. This rearrangement joins TRBV20-1 to TRBJ2-7, with TRBD2 matching 10 bases. The germline V gene has CDR1 DFQATT and CDR2 SNEGSKA (reference sequence). The CDR3 totals 14 residues. The trim removed 6 bases at V and 7 bases at J, leaving 12 bases unmatched. The CDR3 DNA follows: TGCAGTGCCGAGCGGGGGGGGAGGGCCTGGGAGCAGTACTTC. Protein product: CSAERGGRAWEQYF.

This clonotype was seen a few times. This chain joins TRBV10-3 and TRBJ2-2, with 8 bases fitting TRBD2. This CDR3 has 16 amino acids. V was clipped by 4 bases and J by 2 bases; unmatched bases: 6. Germline-derived CDR1 and CDR2 are ENHRY and SYGVKD. The CDR3 region has the DNA TGTGCCATCAGTGGGACGAGCGGGAGTAACACCGGGGAGCTGTTTTTT. Translation: CAISGTSGSNTGELFF.

In this sample, this clonotype turned up a few times. V is TRBV28 and J is TRBJ2-7; the D is unclear. Looked up from germline, CDR1 is MDHEN and CDR2 is SYDVKM. The CDR3 spans 17 residues. The V and J ends lost 6 bases and 1 base respectively, with 22 bases between them. The CDR3 bases are TGTGCCAGCAGCCGAGAGTCGAAACTCTTTTCTTCCTACGAGCAGTACTTC. It translates to CASSRESKLFSSYEQYF.

This chain uses TRBV10-3 with TRBJ1-3; D is ambiguous. From germline, CDR1 is ENHRY and CDR2 SYGVKD. The V gene lost 0 bases and the J gene lost 0 bases, with 3 bases spanning the gap. CDR3 length equals 14 residues. In DNA form, the CDR3 reads TGTGCCATCAGTGAGTCGTCCTCTGGAAACACCATATATTTT. Translated, it gives CAISESSSGNTIYF.

V gene TRBV20-1 combines with J gene TRBJ2-3, with TRBD2 as a possible D gene (6 bases). Germline V gives CDR1 DFQATT, CDR2 SNEGSKA (reference sequence). Trimming removed 0 bases at V and 6 bases at J, with 16 bases between. The CDR3 sequence is 15 residues long. The CDR3 sequence: CSAREARAGKDTQYF. DNA of the CDR3: TGCAGTGCTAGAGAAGCTCGTGCGGGAAAGGATACGCAGTATTTT.

This clonotype has ten or more counts. The V and J genes are TRBV10-3 and TRBJ2-1, with 8 bases aligning to TRBD1. V shed 4 bases and J 3 bases; nucleotides not matched to a gene: 2. The CDR3 is made up of 14 amino acids. Germline values: CDR1 ENHRY, CDR2 SYGVKD. CDR3: CAISVGTGYNEQFF. The CDR3 nucleotides are TGTGCCATCAGTGTAGGGACAGGCTACAATGAGCAGTTCTTC.

At least ten counts were recorded for this clonotype. This CDR3 is CSVDGSVHQETQYF. The CDR3 nucleotides are TGCAGCGTTGACGGATCTGTTCACCAAGAGACCCAGTACTTC. The rearrangement joins TRBV29-1 to TRBJ2-5; D gene uncertain. Germline-derived CDR1 and CDR2 are SQVTM and ANQGSEA. CDR3 length: 14 residues. Trimming stripped 3 bases from V and 0 bases from J, with 11 bases between.

The sample holds a few counts of this clonotype. The V and J genes are TRBV7-2 and TRBJ1-2, with unresolved D. Germline V gives CDR1 SGHTA, CDR2 FQGNSA. Trimming cost V 7 bases and J 4 bases, with 19 bases left between them. This CDR3 spans 15 amino acids. In DNA form, the CDR3 reads TGTGCCAGCACCCCCGGATATAACACGCTCTATGGCTACACCTTC. This translates into CASTPGYNTLYGYTF.

V gene TRBV20-1 combines with J gene TRBJ2-4; possibly TRBD1 for D (6 bases). The length of the CDR3 is 14 residues. Germline V lookup: CDR1 DFQATT, CDR2 SNEGSKA (reference sequence). Trimming took off 3 bases at V and 4 bases at J, with 13 bases between the two ends. The CDR3 spells CSARGDTTKNIQYF. DNA for the CDR3: TGCAGTGCTAGGGGGGACACAACTAAAAACATTCAGTACTTC.

In this sample, this clonotype turned up many times. V gene TRBV5-5 combines with J gene TRBJ2-1, with D tentatively TRBD2 (6 bases). Germline values: CDR1 SGHKS, CDR2 YYEKEE (reference sequence). The CDR3 has 16 residues. V was cut by 4 bases and J by 4 bases, with 18 bases left in between. DNA for the CDR3: TGTGCCAGCAGCCCCGCTCCCGGGAGCTCTTACAATGAGCAGTTCTTC. Translation: CASSPAPGSSYNEQFF.

This sequence joins TRBV5-1 and TRBJ2-1, with 8 bases identical to TRBD2. Germline CDR1 SGHRS, CDR2 YFSETQ. Trimming at V came to 9 bases and at J to 0 bases, leaving 5 bases not matched to a gene. CDR3 length equals 14 residues. CDR3 region: CATGGGSSYNEQFF. CDR3 nucleotides: TGCGCCACGGGGGGGGGGAGCTCCTACAATGAGCAGTTCTTC.

The chain uses TRBV5-1 and TRBJ1-2; D is possibly TRBD1 (6 bases). V was trimmed by 7 bases and J by 10 bases, leaving 20 bases between them. The CDR3 length is 13 residues. Germline CDR1 SGHRS, CDR2 YFSETQ. The CDR3 sequence is CASAGGSGSDYTF. The DNA of the CDR3 is TGCGCCAGCGCTGGGGGCTCCGGATCCGACTACACCTTC.

The chain uses TRBV29-1 and TRBJ2-7, with D possibly being TRBD1 or TRBD2 (6 bases each). CDR3 size: 13 residues. The germline V gene has CDR1 SQVTM and CDR2 ANQGSEA. CDR3 protein: CGGGRGVPGDQYF. In DNA form, the CDR3 reads TGCGGGGGAGGCAGGGGTGTTCCGGGCGATCAGTACTTC.

The chain uses TRBV6-2 or TRBV6-3 and TRBJ1-5; TRBD1 agrees at 7 bases. Germline lookup yields CDR1 MNHEY and CDR2 SVGEGT. This CDR3 contains 13 residues. V lost 7 bases and J lost 9; bases outside the gene matches: 9. In nucleotides, the CDR3 is TGTGCCAGCACAGGACAGGCCGGGAGGCCCCAGCATTTT. Its translation is CASTGQAGRPQHF.

This clonotype occurred many times. J is TRBJ1-1 and V is TRBV28, with D hard to call. Germline V gene data show CDR1 as MDHEN and CDR2 as SYDVKM. The CDR3 has 15 amino acids. V dropped 3 bases and J dropped 7 bases, with 18 bases sitting between them. CDR3 amino acids: CASSFLGGKEDEAFF. The CDR3 bases are TGTGCCAGCAGTTTTTTGGGAGGAAAGGAGGATGAAGCTTTCTTT.

This clonotype has only a few counts. The rearrangement joins TRBV6-1 to TRBJ2-3, with 8 bases lining up with TRBD1. Germline assignment: CDR1 MNHNS and CDR2 SASEGT. The CDR3 covers 14 residues. Losses at the gene ends were 5 bases for V and 2 bases for J; bases not matched to a gene: 3. CDR3 coding DNA: TGTGCCAGCAGTCAGGGACAGGTCACAGATACGCAGTATTTT. Residues: CASSQGQVTDTQYF.

This clonotype appeared many times. This chain joins TRBV5-6 and TRBJ2-2; 10 bases are a match to TRBD2. The CDR3 runs 16 residues. The V gene's germline CDR1 is SGHDT and CDR2 YYEEEE. Trimming at V came to 2 bases and at J to 3 bases, leaving 4 bases not matched to a gene. CDR3 DNA: TGTGCCAGCAGCTTACCAGCGGGAGGGCACACCGGGGAGCTGTTTTTT. It codes for CASSLPAGGHTGELFF.

The chain couples TRBV19 to TRBJ2-6; D is ambiguous. CDR3 length equals 15 residues. V shed 7 bases and J shed 7 bases, with 17 bases lying between them. Germline V gene lookup returns CDR1 LNHDA and CDR2 SQIVND (reference sequence). The CDR3 region is CASTAGEKLANVLTF. The CDR3 region has the DNA TGTGCCAGTACCGCCGGCGAAAAATTAGCCAACGTCCTGACTTTC.

This clonotype was observed at least ten times. The J gene is TRBJ2-5, the V gene TRBV19; D call uncertain. V was cut by 3 bases and J by 5 bases, with 4 bases left in between. This CDR3 comprises 11 residues. The V gene's germline CDR1 is LNHDA and CDR2 SQIVND (reference sequence). Written as DNA, the CDR3 is TGTGCCAGTAGTATGAGGGAGACCCAGTACTTC. Translating it yields CASSMRETQYF.